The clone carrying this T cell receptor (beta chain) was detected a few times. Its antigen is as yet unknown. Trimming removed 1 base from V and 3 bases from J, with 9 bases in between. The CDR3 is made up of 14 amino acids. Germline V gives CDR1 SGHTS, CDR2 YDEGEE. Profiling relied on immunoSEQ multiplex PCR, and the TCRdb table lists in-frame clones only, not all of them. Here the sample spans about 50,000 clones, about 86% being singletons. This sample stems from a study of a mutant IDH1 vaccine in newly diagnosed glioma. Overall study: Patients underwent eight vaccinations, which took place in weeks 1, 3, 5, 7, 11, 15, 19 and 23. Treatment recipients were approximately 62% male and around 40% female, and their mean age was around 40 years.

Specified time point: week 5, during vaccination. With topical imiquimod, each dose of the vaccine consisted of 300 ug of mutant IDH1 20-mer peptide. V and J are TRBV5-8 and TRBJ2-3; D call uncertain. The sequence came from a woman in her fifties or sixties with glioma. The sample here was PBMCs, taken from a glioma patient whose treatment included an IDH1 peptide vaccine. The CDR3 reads CASSLSAGTDTQYF. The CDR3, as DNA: TGTGCCAGCAGCTTGTCGGCTGGAACAGATACGCAGTATTTT.